This TCR beta chain emerged from a study of cytomegalovirus exposure and HLA in healthy donors. Study-level information: The approximately 120 validation repertoires, a later analysis reported, used the same platform as the 600 to 700 first-cohort repertoires.

Here immunoSEQ multiplex PCR was the method, and the copy in TCRdb shows in-frame clones only, minus some. The sample includes about 140,000 clones, 86% of them seen just once. Study-wide results and caveats: Altogether, 150 to 200 TCR beta chains were recorded as cytomegalovirus-associated. Subsequent analysis found a tendency for first-cohort TCR clusters to co-occur within the 120 or so validation repertoires.

Comment on this clone: Its antigen is as yet unknown.

The ends lost 5 bases at V and 4 bases at J; junction bases unmatched: 13. The CDR3 loop spans 15 amino acids. Germline V gene data show CDR1 as GTSNPN and CDR2 as SVGIG (reference sequence). The specimen was PBMCs. The chain carries TRBV30 and TRBJ2-7, with 8 bases lining up with TRBD1. This TCR derives from a young man in good health and CMV-seronegative. Here the CDR3 reads CAWAYAGTGPYEQYF. The CDR3 region has the DNA TGTGCCTGGGCTTACGCGGGGACAGGCCCTTACGAGCAGTACTTC.